The rows below give T cell receptor beta chains drawn from one sample of a study of blood T cell repertoires in COVID-19. TCRdb keeps only in-frame clones here, not all; method: immunoSEQ multiplex PCR. This table holds about 64,000 clones, 88% found once. Material for sequencing was peripheral blood. The receptors here all came from a woman aged 55-69 years with COVID-19, enrolled during active disease. CDR3s include the opening cysteine and the closing phenylalanine or tryptophan. The order of the fields is V gene, D gene, clone size, J gene, CDR3 length, CDR3 DNA, CDR3 protein. The D gene is left open where the match is weak. Clone size is given for some rows only: seen once, a few or many times, or a class if the clone is expanded.

v_call: TRBV5-4; d_call: -; clone_size: -; j_call: TRBJ1-2; cdr3_length: 13; cdr3_nt: TGTGCCAGCAGCCAGGACTCTAACTATGGCTACACCTTC; cdr3_aa: CASSQDSNYGYTF
v_call: TRBV5-1; d_call: -; clone_size: few; j_call: TRBJ2-3; cdr3_length: 16; cdr3_nt: TGCGCCAGCAGCTTGGGGGCGGGAACTAGCACAGATACGCAGTATTTT; cdr3_aa: CASSLGAGTSTDTQYF
v_call: TRBV5-1; d_call: -; clone_size: -; j_call: TRBJ2-7; cdr3_length: 15; cdr3_nt: TGCGCCAGCAGCTTGGTGGGGGGGGACACCTACGAGCAGTACTTC; cdr3_aa: CASSLVGGDTYEQYF
v_call: TRBV5-6; d_call: TRBD1; clone_size: -; j_call: TRBJ2-7; cdr3_length: 15; cdr3_nt: TGTGCCAGCAGCTTTGGAGGACAGGGCTCCTACGAGCAGTACTTC; cdr3_aa: CASSFGGQGSYEQYF
v_call: TRBV3-1/TRBV3-2; d_call: -; clone_size: -; j_call: TRBJ2-1; cdr3_length: 16; cdr3_nt: TGTGCCAGCAGCCAAAGTTCCCCTACCGGTTACAATGAGCAGTTCTTC; cdr3_aa: CASSQSSPTGYNEQFF
v_call: TRBV6-1; d_call: -; clone_size: -; j_call: TRBJ1-1; cdr3_length: 14; cdr3_nt: TGTGCCAGCAGTGAAACGCGGCTGAACACTGAAGCTTTCTTT; cdr3_aa: CASSETRLNTEAFF
v_call: TRBV11-3; d_call: TRBD1; clone_size: -; j_call: TRBJ2-7; cdr3_length: 13; cdr3_nt: TGTGCCAGCAGCAAGACAGGGCGCGGGGAGCAGTACTTC; cdr3_aa: CASSKTGRGEQYF
v_call: TRBV3-1/TRBV3-2; d_call: -; clone_size: -; j_call: TRBJ2-6; cdr3_length: 15; cdr3_nt: TGTGCCAGCAGCCAACCCGTCCCCGGGGCCAACGTCCTGACTTTC; cdr3_aa: CASSQPVPGANVLTF
v_call: TRBV19; d_call: -; clone_size: -; j_call: TRBJ2-5; cdr3_length: 14; cdr3_nt: TGTGCCAGTAGTATTAAACAGGGCGCGGAGACCCAGTACTTC; cdr3_aa: CASSIKQGAETQYF
v_call: TRBV19; d_call: TRBD1; clone_size: -; j_call: TRBJ1-3; cdr3_length: 17; cdr3_nt: TGTGCCAGTAGTACCTATCCGGGACAGGGCGCTGGAAACACCATATATTTT; cdr3_aa: CASSTYPGQGAGNTIYF
v_call: TRBV15; d_call: -; clone_size: -; j_call: TRBJ1-2; cdr3_length: 13; cdr3_nt: TGTGCCACCAGCACATACACACAGGACGGCTACACCTTC; cdr3_aa: CATSTYTQDGYTF
v_call: TRBV27; d_call: -; clone_size: -; j_call: TRBJ1-5; cdr3_length: 14; cdr3_nt: TGTGCCAGCAGTTTATTAGGGGGGGGCCAGCCCCAGCATTTT; cdr3_aa: CASSLLGGGQPQHF
v_call: TRBV7-9; d_call: -; clone_size: -; j_call: TRBJ2-2; cdr3_length: 13; cdr3_nt: TGTGCCAGCAGCCTCAGAAACACCGGGGAGCTGTTTTTT; cdr3_aa: CASSLRNTGELFF
v_call: TRBV6-6; d_call: -; clone_size: -; j_call: TRBJ1-1; cdr3_length: 13; cdr3_nt: TGTGCCAGCAGGCCCACAGTAGGCACTGAAGCTTTCTTT; cdr3_aa: CASRPTVGTEAFF
v_call: TRBV15; d_call: TRBD1; clone_size: -; j_call: TRBJ2-5; cdr3_length: 14; cdr3_nt: TGTGCCACCAGTCAGACAGGGGGCCACGAGACCCAGTACTTC; cdr3_aa: CATSQTGGHETQYF
v_call: TRBV6-2/TRBV6-3; d_call: -; clone_size: -; j_call: TRBJ2-3; cdr3_length: 12; cdr3_nt: TGTGCCAGCAACCCGGGGGCCGCTACGCAGTATTTT; cdr3_aa: CASNPGAATQYF
v_call: TRBV25-1; d_call: -; clone_size: -; j_call: TRBJ2-3; cdr3_length: 14; cdr3_nt: TGTGCCAGCAGGATGGGCGTTAGCACAGATACGCAGTATTTT; cdr3_aa: CASRMGVSTDTQYF
v_call: TRBV6-5; d_call: -; clone_size: -; j_call: TRBJ1-1; cdr3_length: 13; cdr3_nt: TGTGCCAGCAGTTTTTTAGAGAACACTGAAGCTTTCTTT; cdr3_aa: CASSFLENTEAFF
v_call: TRBV12-3/TRBV12-4; d_call: TRBD1; clone_size: -; j_call: TRBJ2-2; cdr3_length: 13; cdr3_nt: TGTGCCAGCAGCCGAGGGGGCCCCGGGGAGCTGTTTTTT; cdr3_aa: CASSRGGPGELFF
v_call: TRBV27; d_call: -; clone_size: -; j_call: TRBJ2-7; cdr3_length: 18; cdr3_nt: TGTGCCAGCAGTTTATCGTTTCTAAGGGCAGGGTGGTCCTACGAGCAGTACTTC; cdr3_aa: CASSLSFLRAGWSYEQYF
v_call: TRBV7-9; d_call: TRBD2; clone_size: -; j_call: TRBJ2-1; cdr3_length: 14; cdr3_nt: TGTGCCAGCAGCTTCGGTAGCGGGATAGATGAGCAGTTCTTC; cdr3_aa: CASSFGSGIDEQFF
v_call: TRBV4-1; d_call: -; clone_size: -; j_call: TRBJ2-1; cdr3_length: 14; cdr3_nt: TGCGCCAGCAGCCAAGAACCGGGATTTTATGAGCAGTTCTTC; cdr3_aa: CASSQEPGFYEQFF
v_call: TRBV27; d_call: -; clone_size: -; j_call: TRBJ2-2; cdr3_length: 16; cdr3_nt: TGTGCCAGCAGTTCTGGGCCCACCTGGGACACCGGGGAGCTGTTTTTT; cdr3_aa: CASSSGPTWDTGELFF
v_call: TRBV29-1; d_call: TRBD1; clone_size: -; j_call: TRBJ2-1; cdr3_length: 15; cdr3_nt: TGCAGCGCCCGCCCTGGGACAGCCTCCTACAATGAGCAGTTCTTC; cdr3_aa: CSARPGTASYNEQFF
v_call: TRBV5-3; d_call: -; clone_size: -; j_call: TRBJ1-5; cdr3_length: 13; cdr3_nt: TGTGCCAGAAGCTGTCCCCGGGACACCGGACAGCATTTT; cdr3_aa: CARSCPRDTGQHF
v_call: TRBV12-5; d_call: -; clone_size: -; j_call: TRBJ1-3; cdr3_length: 13; cdr3_nt: TGTGCTAGTGCCCCCGGAGACGGAAACACCATATATTTT; cdr3_aa: CASAPGDGNTIYF
v_call: TRBV27; d_call: TRBD1; clone_size: -; j_call: TRBJ1-1; cdr3_length: 15; cdr3_nt: TGTGCCAGCAGTTTATCTGGGACAGGGAGTACTGAAGCTTTCTTT; cdr3_aa: CASSLSGTGSTEAFF
v_call: TRBV28; d_call: TRBD1; clone_size: -; j_call: TRBJ2-2; cdr3_length: 16; cdr3_nt: TGTGCCAGCACCCTAAACAGGGGGATTAACACCGGGGAGCTGTTTTTT; cdr3_aa: CASTLNRGINTGELFF
v_call: TRBV19; d_call: TRBD1; clone_size: -; j_call: TRBJ1-5; cdr3_length: 16; cdr3_nt: TGTGCCAGTAGTTCTCGATATCAGGGGGAAGACCAGCCCCAGCATTTT; cdr3_aa: CASSSRYQGEDQPQHF
v_call: TRBV2; d_call: -; clone_size: -; j_call: TRBJ2-5; cdr3_length: 14; cdr3_nt: TGTGCCGTGTTGAGAGTTCAGGGCCAAGAGACCCAGTACTTC; cdr3_aa: CAVLRVQGQETQYF
v_call: TRBV28; d_call: -; clone_size: -; j_call: TRBJ1-1; cdr3_length: 12; cdr3_nt: TGTGCCAGCCCACCCCGCGAGACTGAAGCTTTCTTT; cdr3_aa: CASPPRETEAFF
v_call: TRBV5-1; d_call: -; clone_size: -; j_call: TRBJ2-5; cdr3_length: 18; cdr3_nt: TGCGCCAGCAGCCCAGGGGAGATCGACAGGCTGAGGGGGGAGACCCAGTACTTC; cdr3_aa: CASSPGEIDRLRGETQYF